Listed below are T cell receptor beta chains from one sample, sequenced in a study of T cells in Graves' hyperthyroidism and ophthalmopathy. Each CDR3 protein is one row after TCRdb ran MiXCR on the multiplex PCR reads. There are hundreds of thousands of distinct CDR3 sequences in the sample; about 20% occur only once, and under 35% lies in the top ten. Sequencing used blood. These receptors came from a man aged 30 to 45 with Graves' ophthalmopathy. Each CDR3 is given with its conserved first and last residue. A D gene is named only where the DNA matches it firmly. For some rows the clone size is stated as once, few or many, or as a class when expanded; others skip it.

clone_size j_call v_call d_call cdr3_nt cdr3_aa
few TRBJ2-1 TRBV20-1 . TGCAGTGCTAGACTATACCGCAATGAGCAGTTCTTC CSARLYRNEQFF
few TRBJ1-2 TRBV6-2/TRBV6-3 . TGTGCCAGCAGTTACAGCGGCCACTATGGCTACACCTTC CASSYSGHYGYTF
many TRBJ1-1 TRBV11-2 . TGTGCCAGCAGCTTAGGTCACGGGAAAATGAACACTGAAGCTTTCTTT CASSLGHGKMNTEAFF
few TRBJ2-7 TRBV28 . TGTGCCAGTCTAGGGGGGGGCCTCATTGGGGAGCAGTACTTC CASLGGGLIGEQYF
few TRBJ2-1 TRBV29-1 TRBD2 TGCAGCGTGGGACTAGCGGGAGACTACAATGAGCAGTTCTTC CSVGLAGDYNEQFF
few TRBJ2-3 TRBV6-2/TRBV6-3 . TGTGCCAGCAAGACGCGCGGGCTACTCACAGATACGCAGTATTTT CASKTRGLLTDTQYF
many TRBJ2-3 TRBV12-3/TRBV12-4 . TGTGCCAGCAGTTCCATCGTCCTCACAGGGACAGATACGCAGTATTTT CASSSIVLTGTDTQYF
few TRBJ2-4 TRBV20-1 . TGCAGTGCCCCTGACAGTTCGGTCAAAAACATTCAGTACTTC CSAPDSSVKNIQYF
many TRBJ2-5 TRBV6-1 . TGTGCCAGCAGTGAAGCGCTCTGGGGCAGGGGACAAGAGACCCAGTACTTC CASSEALWGRGQETQYF
many TRBJ1-1 TRBV5-1 . TGCGCCAGCAGCGGCATGACAGTTAACACTGAAGCTTTCTTT CASSGMTVNTEAFF
. TRBJ1-5 TRBV15 TRBD1 TGTGCCACCAGCAGAGATGGTGGACAGGCCCTCTGGAGTAGGCCCCAGCATTTT CATSRDGGQALWSRPQHF
. TRBJ2-1 TRBV30 . TGTGCCTGGAGTAAGGTTGCTACAGCGAATGAGCAGTTCTTC CAWSKVATANEQFF
few TRBJ2-1 TRBV6-7 TRBD2 TGTGCCAGCAGTTACGGGACGTTCGGGGCTAGCGGGAGGGCCGAGTCTAACAATGAGCAGTTCTTC CASSYGTFGASGRAESNNEQFF
few TRBJ2-6 TRBV29-1 . TGCAGCGTTGAAGACGCGGGCCCTGGGGCCAACGTCCTGACTTTC CSVEDAGPGANVLTF
few TRBJ2-1 TRBV29-1 . TGCAGCGTTGATGATTCTAGGGGTGGCAATGAGCAGTTCTTC CSVDDSRGGNEQFF
many TRBJ1-5 TRBV30 . TGTGCCTGGACCCCTGACCTAAATCAGCCCCAGCATTTT CAWTPDLNQPQHF
. TRBJ2-3 TRBV28 . TGTGCCAGCAGTTTCTTAGGCGGAACTAGCACAGATACGCAGTATTTT CASSFLGGTSTDTQYF
few TRBJ1-1 TRBV9 . TGTGCCAGCAGCGCCACACTAGAGGACACTGAAGCTTTCTTT CASSATLEDTEAFF
few TRBJ1-1 TRBV19 . TGTGCCAGTAGTAGTAGCAGGGAGTACTTGAACACTGAAGCTTTCTTT CASSSSREYLNTEAFF
. TRBJ2-7 TRBV3-1 TRBD1 TGTGCCAGCAGCCGGGGGGACAGGGGGCTCAACGAGCAGTACTTC CASSRGDRGLNEQYF
. TRBJ2-2 TRBV4-1 TRBD2 TGCGCCAGCAGCCAAGGACTAGCGGGAGGAATCACCGGGGAGCTGTTTTTT CASSQGLAGGITGELFF
many TRBJ2-1 TRBV2 TRBD2 TGTGCCAGCAGATCCGGGACTAGCGGGAGTGTTTTCCACAATGAGCAGTTCTTC CASRSGTSGSVFHNEQFF
many TRBJ1-6 TRBV11-2 . TGTGCCAGCAGGGCCCCAGGGGTCAGGAATTCACCCCTCCACTTT CASRAPGVRNSPLHF
few TRBJ1-5 TRBV30 . TGTGCCTGGAGTGTTGCCAGCAATCAGCCCCAGCATTTT CAWSVASNQPQHF
few TRBJ2-1 TRBV11-2 TRBD2 TGTGCCAGCAGCTCTCCGATGTGGCTAGCGGAAGGGGTTAATGAGCAGTTCTTC CASSSPMWLAEGVNEQFF
few TRBJ2-2 TRBV6-1 TRBD1 TGTGCCAGCAGATTTTCAGGGGGCAAGGGGGAGCTGTTTTTT CASRFSGGKGELFF
many TRBJ2-5 TRBV7-2 TRBD2 TGTGCCAGCAGTTTCCCGGGGGACAGGGCTTCTTCTAGCGGGAGGGCCGTGACCCAGTACTTC CASSFPGDRASSSGRAVTQYF
many TRBJ2-1 TRBV18 . TGTGCCAGCTCGTCGCAGGGTGGGTCCTACAATGAGCAGTTCTTC CASSSQGGSYNEQFF
. TRBJ2-7 TRBV6-1 . TGTGCCAGCAGTGAAGTGGGGGCCATTTACGAGCAGTACTTC CASSEVGAIYEQYF
few TRBJ1-6 TRBV11-2 . TGTGCCAGCAGCCCCGGCGGGGGACCCCTCCACTTT CASSPGGGPLHF
. TRBJ1-1 TRBV7-9 TRBD1 TGTGCCAGCAGTCCCGGAGGGGGCTTGGGCACTGAAGCTTTCTTT CASSPGGGLGTEAFF
many TRBJ2-7 TRBV2 . TGTGCCGGGGGACCAGGGTCCTCCTACGAGCAGTACTTC CAGGPGSSYEQYF
. TRBJ2-7 TRBV4-1 . TGCGCCAGCAGCCAAGAAGCTAGCAATGGGGTCTACGAGCAGTACTTC CASSQEASNGVYEQYF
. TRBJ2-3 TRBV2 . TGTGCCAGCATGGATTCCGGCACAGATACGCAGTATTTT CASMDSGTDTQYF
. TRBJ2-3 TRBV7-3 TRBD2 TGTGCCAGCAGCTTAACTAGCGGGAGACTGGATACGCAGTATTTT CASSLTSGRLDTQYF